This T cell receptor beta chain was found in a study of CD8+ T cells in alopecia areata (dated by TCRdb to 2017 to 2018). For the wider study: Treated patients were enrolled in an open-label pilot trial of oral tofacitinib, 5 to 10 mg twice daily, for moderate-to-severe alopecia areata. Tofacitinib was given for 6 to 18 months, followed by 6 months of follow-up off drug to assess delayed response and recurrence. For the treated patients, the SALT score, which quantifies what percentage of scalp surface area is affected, served as the measure of disease severity. In both human patients and the C3H/HeJ mouse model, the study applied high-throughput TCRbeta sequencing to look at T cell clonal expansion in alopecia areata. In humans, TCRbeta sequencing was performed on scalp tissue and on sorted CD4+ and CD8+ peripheral blood T cells from healthy controls and from patients with patchy or totalis/universalis alopecia areata. Patients on tofacitinib were biopsied at baseline and after 4 and 24 weeks of treatment, and several of the patients also had a later scalp biopsy. Scalp clonality was compared across normal scalp (n=4), patchy alopecia areata scalp (n=8), and alopecia totalis/universalis scalp (n=8). RNA came from the PAXgene miRNA kit for fixed scalp, the miRNeasy kit for PBMCs, and the RNeasy kit for mouse skin. immunoSEQ multiplex PCR using 35 Vbeta forward primers and 13 Jbeta reverse primers was used to amplify TCRbeta CDR3 regions. Here is what the overall study found, with its caveats: Lesional scalp, especially in alopecia totalis/universalis, showed higher clonality and more expanded CD8+ clones than normal scalp, suggesting antigenic drive. During tofacitinib treatment, many expanded lesional clones stuck around in both scalp and blood, and this persistence may partly explain why relapse happens after treatment is stopped. Scalp TCR repertoire analysis is complicated because resident alphabeta T cells in normal human skin are also sequenced, whereas mouse skin is dominated by gammadelta T cells. TCR sequences shared between patients were less clear than in mice, possibly partly because of HLA diversity in the patient population. Because the treated cohort was small and included a single nonresponder, larger studies are needed to assess links between baseline CD8+ expansion and response. With tofacitinib, both scalp clonality and the number of expanded CD8+ clones among the top 100 scalp clones went down significantly.

At the junction V is shortened by 4 bases and J by 8 bases, with 17 bases in between. The CDR3 sequence holds 13 residues, the cysteine and phenylalanine included. Of all the DNA, just the CDR3 is kept, 39 bases in frame from base 1. From the germline V gene (reference sequence), CDR1 is GTSNPN and CDR2 is SVGIG. Receptor libraries were prepared by the immunoSEQ multiplex PCR assay. To provide template for TCR sequencing, every sample had RNA extracted and reverse transcribed into cDNA. First-strand cDNA was synthesized with SuperScript III using a 2:1 mix of oligo-dT and random hexamers. A synthetic immune receptor repertoire was used to measure amplification bias, and any remaining bias was corrected computationally. The source study handled its data this way. Raw reads were preprocessed to remove errors, and CDR3 was defined according to IMGT conventions as the region from the conserved cysteine to phenylalanine. Clonality was calculated as 1 minus Shannon entropy normalized by log2 of the number of productive unique TCRs. Scalp TCRbeta sequences were cross-referenced with sorted blood CD4 and CD8 repertoires so that the CD4 or CD8 identity of scalp clones could be inferred. The immuneACCESS repertoire file appears here via TCRdb, limited to in-frame rearrangements. These files lack a portion of the clones; in checked studies, under half of the deficit traces to unresolved V genes, and the cause of the others is not known. Clone size and the V and J calls come from that table; the DNA yielded D and trimming. The sample table shows fewer than 250,000 clones, and 45% to 75% are seen once. The ten largest make up about 0.65% of the sample.

The meaning of the sample's time point label: around 4 weeks on oral tofacitinib. In the paper's terms, the treatment or condition label means: oral pan-JAK inhibitor, 5-10 mg twice daily. From alopecia areata patients, peripheral blood was collected along with lesional scalp punch biopsies. PBMCs were separated by density centrifugation and stained for CD3, CD4 and CD8, after which CD4+ and CD8+ T cells were sorted on a FACSAria. On this clone itself: Its antigen is not yet known. It has no much larger one-base neighbor in the sample; base qualities were not kept.

The clonotype originates from a human donor with alopecia areata. The sample consisted of CD4+ T cells sorted from blood, taken at week 4, from a patient treated with tofacitinib. The chain is assembled from TRBV30 and TRBJ1-2, and the D gene may be TRBD1, 5 bases matching. The DNA sequence is TGTGCCTGGAAAGGGGACCTGCTTGTGGGCTACACCTTC. Translated, it reads CAWKGDLLVGYTF.